The 30 T cell receptor beta chains given below trace back to one sample, sequenced in a study of human T cells and chemical hapten exposure. Indicated time point: patch test 2, 6 weeks after DPC sensitization. Treatment indicated: therapeutic diphenylcyclopropenone sensitization with weekly scalp DPC. One entry per CDR3 protein results from TCRdb running MiXCR on the RACE reads. The table shows approximately 350,000 distinct CDR3 sequences, with 6% to 7% occurring only once. The material sequenced was whole blood, taken in connection with sensitization to the hapten diphenylcyclopropenone (DPC). The source is a woman between 18 and 30 years old with alopecia areata. Some clones in this sample may be carry-over from other donors' samples.

This clonotype has ten or more counts. V gene TRBV12-3 or TRBV12-4 combines with J gene TRBJ2-7; TRBD2 is a possible D gene (6 bases). V was pared by 5 bases and J by 2 bases, with 13 bases between. The length of the CDR3 is 14 residues. The CDR3 DNA reads TGTGCCAGCAGTCGTGCGGGGTTGACCTACGAGCAGTACTTC. Its protein is CASSRAGLTYEQYF.

At least ten counts were recorded for this clonotype. J is TRBJ2-7 and V is TRBV7-2; D unclear. V was shortened by 2 bases and J by 3 bases, with 2 bases between the two germline ends. CDR1 is SGHTA and CDR2 is FQGNSA in the germline V gene. There are 11 residues in the CDR3. In DNA, the CDR3 is TGTGCCAGCAGCTTAAACTACGAGCAGTACTTC. Encoded protein: CASSLNYEQYF.

This clonotype is termed medium-sized. The chain joins TRBV11-2 to TRBJ2-3; D is perhaps TRBD2 (5 bases). The germline CDR1 and CDR2 sequences are SGHAT and FQNNGV. The CDR3 extends over 14 amino acids. V lost 1 base, J lost 2 bases, and 7 bases lay in between. CDR3 loop: CASSLGGPTDTQYF. CDR3 sequence (DNA): TGTGCCAGCAGCTTAGGAGGGCCCACAGATACGCAGTATTTT.

The table lists this clonotype with many counts. The rearrangement uses TRBV7-2 and TRBJ2-3; the D is unclear. The ends were cut back, 4 bases at V and 1 base at J, with 6 bases in the middle. The CDR3 length is 13 residues. Germline V gene lookup returns CDR1 SGHTA and CDR2 FQGNSA. CDR3 DNA sequence: TGTGCCAGCAGCTCCCGGGGCACAGATACGCAGTATTTT. It is translated as CASSSRGTDTQYF.

This clonotype showed up many times. V and J are TRBV6-6 and TRBJ1-2; TRBD1 might be the D (5 bases). This CDR3 contains 14 residues. Germline lookup yields CDR1 MNHNY and CDR2 SVGAGI (reference sequence). Trimming took 7 bases from V and 5 from J, leaving 17 bases between them. The CDR3 DNA follows: TGTGCCAGCACTGAGGGACGGAGGCTATATGGCTACACCTTC. Translation: CASTEGRRLYGYTF.

This rearrangement joins TRBV18 to TRBJ1-5, with TRBD1 matching over 10 bases. CDR3 size: 14 residues. CDR1 and CDR2 from the germline V gene are KGHSH and LQKENI. V was clipped by 6 bases and J by 7 bases; unmatched bases: 6. CDR3 region: CASSAGTGDQPQHF. CDR3 nucleotides: TGTGCCAGCTCGGCCGGGACAGGGGACCAGCCCCAGCATTTT. Variable domain in full (rest from reference TRBV18 and TRBJ1-5): NAGVMQNPRHLVRRRGQEARLRCSPMKGHSHVYWYRQLPEEGLKFMVYLQKENIIDESGMPKERFSAEFPKEGPSILRIQQVVRGDSAAYFCASSAGTGDQPQHFGDGTRLSIL.

This clonotype has at least ten counts. The chain combines TRBV6-2 or TRBV6-3 with TRBJ1-5; the D gene is possibly TRBD1 (5 bases). The germline V gene has CDR1 MNHEY and CDR2 SVGEGT. This CDR3 contains 15 residues. V was shortened by 4 bases and J by 4 bases, with 14 bases between the two germline ends. The CDR3 DNA reads TGTGCCAGCAGTTTCTCCGGGACCCTAAATCAGCCCCAGCATTTT. Translating it yields CASSFSGTLNQPQHF.

The chain uses TRBV2 and TRBJ1-5; D is unresolved. CDR1 and CDR2 from the germline V gene are SNHLY and FYNNEI. V was shortened by 1 base and J by 0 bases, with 7 bases between the two germline ends. The CDR3 totals 15 residues. The CDR3 loop is CASSEEPYSNQPQHF. CDR3 DNA sequence: TGTGCCAGCAGTGAAGAACCTTATAGCAATCAGCCCCAGCATTTT.

This clonotype has at least ten counts. The chain uses TRBV12-3 or TRBV12-4 and TRBJ2-7; D perhaps matches TRBD1 (5 bases). CDR3 length equals 14 residues. Trimming shortened V by 6 bases and J by 4 bases, and 16 bases separated the two germline ends. The CDR3 sequence: CASSLTGKEYEQYF. CDR3 nucleotides: TGTGCCAGCAGCCTCACAGGAAAGGAATACGAGCAGTACTTC.

This clonotype was observed a few times. V usage is TRBV4-1 and J usage is TRBJ2-5; D perhaps matches TRBD1 (6 bases). Between the trimmed V and J ends, which lost 4 bases and 0 bases, there was a span of 12 bases. CDR3 size: 15 residues. Per germline, CDR1 MGHRA and CDR2 YSYEKL. CDR3 sequence: CASSRLGTHQETQYF. The CDR3 bases are TGCGCCAGCAGCCGGCTGGGGACACACCAAGAGACCCAGTACTTC.

This clonotype has ten or more counts. CDR3 in amino acids: CASSLRREQGYTEAFF. In DNA form, the CDR3 reads TGTGCCAGCAGTTTAAGGCGGGAGCAGGGGTACACTGAAGCTTTCTTT. J is TRBJ1-1 and V is TRBV28; weak D call: TRBD1 (6 bases). Per germline, CDR1 MDHEN and CDR2 SYDVKM. The CDR3 length is 16 residues. The V end was cut by 2 bases, the J end by 3 bases, with 16 bases between.

The chain links TRBV9 to TRBJ2-5; a possible D gene is TRBD2 (5 bases). Trimming stripped 0 bases from V and 4 bases from J, with 10 bases between. Per germline, CDR1 SGDLS and CDR2 YYNGEE. The CDR3 extends over 14 amino acids. The CDR3 DNA is TGTGCCAGCAGCGTAGCTCCAGGACTAGAGACCCAGTACTTC. Amino acids: CASSVAPGLETQYF.

This clonotype was seen more than once but under ten times. Its ends do not fully match the called genes, so a read error is possible. The chain couples TRBV12-3 or TRBV12-4 to TRBJ2-3; D perhaps matches TRBD2 (6 bases). The CDR3 covers 11 residues. CDR3 protein: CASSRLEGLDF. The CDR3 DNA sequence: TGTGCCAGCAGCCGACTAGAAGGTTTGGATTTT.

The table lists this clonotype with a few counts. CDR3 bases: TGTGCCAGCAGCCTTATGCAGGGACCTGCTAGAGAGCAGTACTTC. Encoded protein: CASSLMQGPAREQYF. The genes are TRBV11-1 and TRBJ2-7, with D perhaps matching TRBD1 or TRBD2 (5 bases each). Germline values: CDR1 SGHAT, CDR2 FQDESV (reference sequence). The germline V and J ends were trimmed by 5 bases and 7 bases, with 21 bases remaining between them. The CDR3 runs 15 residues.

There are many counts of this clonotype. The rearrangement uses TRBV7-2 and TRBJ1-2; D gene ambiguous. Trimming cost V 3 bases and J 4 bases, with 9 bases left between them. Per germline, CDR1 SGHTA and CDR2 FQGNSA. This CDR3 has 13 amino acids. CDR3 loop: CASSFGKLYGYTF. CDR3 nucleotide sequence: TGTGCCAGCAGCTTTGGCAAACTCTATGGCTACACCTTC.

This clonotype was recorded a few times. This chain links TRBV11-2 with TRBJ2-6, with D hard to call. There are 18 residues in the CDR3. Germline CDR1 SGHAT, CDR2 FQNNGV. Trimming pared 1 base from V and 0 bases from J, leaving 13 bases between. CDR3 protein: CASSLGVTFSSGANVLTF. The CDR3 bases are TGTGCCAGCAGCTTAGGAGTTACCTTCAGCTCTGGGGCCAACGTCCTGACTTTC.

This clonotype came up many times. CDR3 residues: CASSPGQGLGQPQHF. The CDR3 nucleotides are TGTGCCAGCAGCCCCGGACAGGGGTTGGGTCAGCCCCAGCATTTT. This chain joins TRBV9 and TRBJ1-5, with 9 bases that match TRBD1. This CDR3 has 15 amino acids. V shed 4 bases, J shed 6 bases, and the junction held 8 bases outside the gene matches. Germline lookup yields CDR1 SGDLS and CDR2 YYNGEE.

The chain employs TRBV5-6 and TRBJ1-1; D is ambiguous. The CDR3 extends over 15 amino acids. Germline CDR1 and CDR2: SGHDT and YYEEEE. Trimming took off 4 bases at V and 6 bases at J, with 19 bases between the two ends. CDR3 loop: CASSPNLQVGAEAFF. CDR3 DNA sequence: TGTGCCAGCAGCCCGAATCTGCAGGTGGGCGCTGAAGCTTTCTTT.

This clonotype has just a few counts. This rearrangement joins TRBV24-1 to TRBJ2-2; 9 bases fit TRBD1. This CDR3 comprises 18 residues. Germline CDR1 reads KGHDR; CDR2 reads SFDVKD. Unmatched junction bases numbered 10, after V lost 2 bases and J lost 4 bases. The DNA of the CDR3 is TGTGCCACCAGTGATTCCATAGACAGGGGGAGAGGCACCGGGGAGCTGTTTTTT. Protein product: CATSDSIDRGRGTGELFF.

This clonotype has only a few counts. The chain uses TRBV5-6 and TRBJ1-2, with 8 bases fitting TRBD1. CDR3 length: 17 residues. Per the germline V gene, CDR1 is SGHDT and CDR2 is YYEEEE. V shed 4 bases, J shed 4 bases, and the junction held 15 bases outside the gene matches. In DNA, the CDR3 is TGTGCCAGCAGCCGAAGTGTTATTGCAGGGGGCGGCTATGGCTACACCTTC. Translation gives CASSRSVIAGGGYGYTF. The variable domain in full, with the rest retrieved from reference TRBV5-6 and TRBJ1-2, is DAGVTQSPTHLIKTRGQQVTLRCSPKSGHDTVSWYQQALGQGPQFIFQYYEEEERQRGNFPDRFSGHQFPNYSSELNVNALLLGDSALYLCASSRSVIAGGGYGYTFGSGTRLTVV.

V usage is TRBV6-2 or TRBV6-3 and J usage is TRBJ1-1, with unresolved D. The CDR3 contains 13 residues. Germline assignment: CDR1 MNHEY and CDR2 SVGEGT. V was shortened by 8 bases and J by 5 bases, with 15 bases between the two germline ends. CDR3 loop: CASQRSGRTEAFF. The CDR3 DNA sequence: TGTGCCAGCCAGAGGAGCGGGCGGACTGAAGCTTTCTTT.

The chain recombines TRBV6-5 with TRBJ1-5; 7 nucleotides match TRBD1. The CDR3 runs 15 residues. The germline gives CDR1 MNHEY, CDR2 SVGAGI. Losses at the gene ends were 6 bases for V and 1 base for J; bases not matched to a gene: 6. CDR3 residues: CASRPQGVSNQPQHF. In DNA form, the CDR3 reads TGTGCCAGCAGGCCTCAGGGGGTAAGCAATCAGCCCCAGCATTTT.

This clonotype was seen once. This chain joins TRBV18 and TRBJ2-5, with TRBD1 matching over 8 bases. The ends lost 6 bases at V and 3 bases at J; junction bases unmatched: 9. The CDR3 has 15 residues. Germline CDR1 reads KGHSH; CDR2 reads LQKENI. This chain's CDR3 is CASSGVDRVEETQYF. As DNA, the CDR3 is TGTGCCAGCTCGGGAGTGGACAGGGTGGAAGAGACCCAGTACTTC.

This clonotype has at least ten counts. The CDR3 spells CASALSTNEKLFF. CDR3 nucleotides: TGTGCCAGCGCCCTGTCAACTAATGAAAAACTGTTTTTT. The chain combines TRBV27 with TRBJ1-4; D gene ambiguous. Trimming took off 8 bases at V and 0 bases at J, with 7 bases between the two ends. The CDR3 length is 13 residues. Per germline, CDR1 MNHEY and CDR2 SMNVEV (reference sequence). Full variable domain (remainder filled in from reference TRBV27 and TRBJ1-4): EAQVTQNPRYLITVTGKKLTVTCSQNMNHEYMSWYRQDPGLGLRQIYYSMNVEVTDKGDVPEGYKVSRKEKRNFPLILESPSPNQTSLYFCASALSTNEKLFFGSGTQLSVL.

This clonotype was seen only a few times. The gene calls are TRBV6-6 and TRBJ1-2, with TRBD1 as a possible D gene (6 bases). CDR1 is MNHNY and CDR2 is SVGAGI in the germline V gene (reference sequence). The CDR3 consists of 12 residues. Trimming removed 7 bases at V and 4 bases at J, with 10 bases between. The chain's CDR3 is CASTEGVYGYTF. The DNA of the CDR3 is TGTGCCAGCACCGAGGGGGTCTATGGCTACACCTTC.

This chain connects TRBV12-3 or TRBV12-4 to TRBJ1-4, with 8 nucleotides matching TRBD1. The CDR3 spans 14 residues. The junction had 10 bases not matched to a gene; V was cut back by 5 bases and J by 11 bases. CDR3 loop: CASSPIRTGPKLFF. The DNA of the CDR3 is TGTGCCAGCAGTCCCATTCGGACAGGGCCGAAACTGTTTTTT.

This clonotype was seen repeatedly, ten times or more. The chain employs TRBV10-3 and TRBJ1-1, with TRBD1 matching 9 bases. Germline CDR1 is ENHRY and CDR2 is SYGVKD. Unmatched junction bases numbered 11, after V lost 5 bases and J lost 7 bases. This CDR3 contains 15 residues. DNA of the CDR3: TGTGCCATCAGTACATCGGGACAGGGAATCGGTGAAGCTTTCTTT. This translates into CAISTSGQGIGEAFF.

This clonotype has ten or more counts. CDR3: CASSLSGGGTEAFF. CDR3 DNA: TGTGCCAGCAGTTTGTCCGGGGGTGGCACTGAAGCTTTCTTT. The chain joins TRBV28 to TRBJ1-1; possibly TRBD1 for D (5 bases). This CDR3 has 14 amino acids. The V end lost 3 bases, the J end lost 4 bases, and 12 bases lay between the germline ends. The germline CDR1 and CDR2 sequences are MDHEN and SYDVKM.

Notes on this clonotype: Possible read error: a much larger clone is one base away. The chain is built from TRBV10-3 and TRBJ1-1; 7 bases agree with TRBD1. The V gene's germline CDR1 is ENHRY and CDR2 SYGVKD. The CDR3 consists of 12 residues. The CDR3 DNA follows: TGTGCCAACGGCCGGGACAGCCTTGAAGCTATCTTT. Residues: CANGRDSLEAIF.

The chain combines TRBV5-1 with TRBJ2-3; perhaps TRBD1 as D (6 bases). This CDR3 is built from 15 residues. Deletions cut 4 bases from V and 2 bases from J, with 14 bases between. CDR1 SGHRS and CDR2 YFSETQ come from the germline V gene. The CDR3 nucleotides read TGCGCCAGCAGCCTTACAGGGCTTCCCACAGATACGCAGTATTTT. Residues: CASSLTGLPTDTQYF.